The clone carrying this T cell receptor beta chain has at least ten counts. The antigen is not known. Amplification yielded TCR beta CDR3 regions, with RNA transcripts as the source. TCR CDR3 underwent first-round RT-PCR with the HTBI primer set. A single record per CDR3 protein comes from TCRdb applying MiXCR to the multiplex PCR reads. The sample lists a few hundred thousand distinct CDR3 sequences; about 18% were seen once. This sample was taken from a study of T cells in Graves' hyperthyroidism and ophthalmopathy. After removal of 3 bases from V and 4 bases from J, the junction contained 8 bases not matched to a gene. The CDR3 is 15 amino acids. Germline lookup yields CDR1 ENHRY and CDR2 SYGVKD. Patients with ophthalmopathy all had a Clinical Activity Score of at least 3, a NOSPECS grade of at least 4 and duration under 3 months. Uncontrolled infection, other autoimmune disease, pregnancy or lactation excluded patients. Based on clinical symptoms, serum thyroxine and TRAb, thyroid ultrasound and orbital computed tomography, diagnoses were reached.

General study points: Among thyroid clonotypes expanded above 0.001, most also appeared in blood.

This receptor was taken from a woman in her sixties or seventies with Graves' ophthalmopathy. The chain has TRBV10-3 and TRBJ1-2; 7 nucleotides agree with TRBD1. The sequenced material came from blood. The CDR3 sequence: CAISDRRQGGYGYTF. CDR3 coding DNA: TGTGCCATCAGTGACCGACGACAGGGAGGCTATGGCTACACCTTC.